Listed below are T cell receptor beta chains from one sample, sequenced in a study of OX40 agonist ivuxolimab in advanced cancers. The repertoire was sequenced with immunoSEQ multiplex PCR; TCRdb's copy has only in-frame clones and lacks some. Seen here are about 33,000 clones, around 85% observed once, and the top ten hold approximately 10%. This sample comprised CD4+ or CD8+ T cells sorted from blood, obtained in a trial of the OX40 agonist ivuxolimab. Receptors originate from an adult with an advanced solid tumor such as melanoma, head and neck, liver or kidney cancer. Each CDR3 is given with its conserved first and last residue. A D gene is named only where the DNA matches it firmly. Expanded clones are given a class, and other clones once, few, many or no size at all.

J gene | clone size | D gene | V gene | CDR3 DNA | CDR3 protein
TRBJ1-2 | - | TRBD1 | TRBV5-4 | TGTGCCAGCAGCTTGGTACAGGGGGCAGACTATGGCTACACCTTC | CASSLVQGADYGYTF
TRBJ1-3 | - | - | TRBV29-1 | TGCAGCGTTGAAAAGGGGAAAAGAAACACCATATATTTT | CSVEKGKRNTIYF
TRBJ1-1 | - | - | TRBV7-3 | TGTGCCAGCAGCTCGGAAGTTTACACTGAAGCTTTCTTT | CASSSEVYTEAFF
TRBJ1-6 | medium-sized | TRBD1 | TRBV5-1 | TGCGCCAGCAGCTTGGTCCGGGGGCAGGGGGCATCACCCCTCCACTTT | CASSLVRGQGASPLHF
TRBJ1-3 | - | - | TRBV6-5 | TGTGCCAGCAGTACGGGGTCGGGAAACACCATATATTTT | CASSTGSGNTIYF
TRBJ2-1 | - | TRBD2 | TRBV7-2 | TGTGCCAGCACCGTAAAACCTAGCGGGGGTCGAGAGCAGTTCTTC | CASTVKPSGGREQFF
TRBJ1-1 | - | - | TRBV10-2 | TGCGCCAGCAGTGAGTCGAGTCCCGACATGACTGAAGCTTTCTTT | CASSESSPDMTEAFF
TRBJ1-2 | - | - | TRBV6-5 | TGTGCCAGCAGTACCCCCGGGGGCTCGAGCTATGGCTACACCTTC | CASSTPGGSSYGYTF
TRBJ2-7 | - | - | TRBV4-1 | TGCGCCAGCAGCCAACCAGGGAGTTGGTCCTACGAGCAGTACTTC | CASSQPGSWSYEQYF
TRBJ2-7 | - | TRBD1 | TRBV5-6 | TGTGCCAGCAGCCCGACCGGGACAGGGTACGAGCAGTACTTC | CASSPTGTGYEQYF
TRBJ2-7 | - | TRBD1 | TRBV28 | TGTGCCAGCAGTTTCTTACGGACAGGTTCCGAGCAGTACTTC | CASSFLRTGSEQYF
TRBJ1-1 | - | TRBD1 | TRBV7-9 | TGTGCCAGCAGCTCTACCGGGACAGCGAACACTGAAGCTTTCTTT | CASSSTGTANTEAFF
TRBJ1-2 | - | - | TRBV6-1 | TGTGCCAGCAGGGGGTCCCTCCGCTATGGCTACACCTTC | CASRGSLRYGYTF
TRBJ2-5 | - | - | TRBV7-6 | TGTGCCAGCAGCTTAGGAGGTGGGGGTAAAGAGACCCAGTACTTC | CASSLGGGGKETQYF
TRBJ2-2 | - | - | TRBV20-1 | TGCAGTGCCAGTATCGCCGGGGAGCTGTTTTTT | CSASIAGELFF
TRBJ2-2 | - | - | TRBV7-5 | TGTGTCAGAAGCTTAGCCGAGCGGGGGGTCACCGGGGAGCTGTTTTTT | CVRSLAERGVTGELFF
TRBJ2-3 | - | - | TRBV19 | TGTGCCAGTACAGTAAGCGGTAACCCCACAGATACGCAGTATTTT | CASTVSGNPTDTQYF
TRBJ1-5 | - | - | TRBV27 | TGTGCCAGCAGTTCCTCACCGGGACTCTACCCATACTATAGCAATCAGCCCCAGCATTTT | CASSSSPGLYPYYSNQPQHF
TRBJ1-1 | - | TRBD1 | TRBV6-5 | TGTGCCAGCAGTTACTTCGAGGGACAGGGTGGTGAAGCTTTCTTT | CASSYFEGQGGEAFF
TRBJ2-1 | few | TRBD1 | TRBV30 | TGTGCCTGGGGGGGAACAGGGGTAGGTTATGATGAGCAGTTCTTC | CAWGGTGVGYDEQFF
TRBJ2-7 | - | TRBD1 | TRBV11-1 | TGTGCCAGCAGCCTGCAGGGGGCTGGCTACGAGCAGTACTTC | CASSLQGAGYEQYF
TRBJ1-6 | - | - | TRBV6-1 | TGTGCCAGCAGGCCCGGGGCCCCTTATTCACCCCTCCACTTT | CASRPGAPYSPLHF
TRBJ2-7 | once | - | TRBV18 | TGTGCCAGCTCACCAGCGACCGTATCCTACGAGCAGTACTTC | CASSPATVSYEQYF
TRBJ2-1 | - | TRBD2 | TRBV18 | TGTGCCAGCTCTTTTAACCCGGGGGGTAACAATGAGCAGTTCTTC | CASSFNPGGNNEQFF
TRBJ2-5 | - | - | TRBV29-1 | TGCAGCGTCGGAAATCCGGGATCCTACGAGGCCCAGTACTTC | CSVGNPGSYEAQYF
TRBJ1-2 | - | TRBD1 | TRBV9 | TGTGCCAGCAGCGTAGTGACAGGGGGCACATATGGCTACACCTTC | CASSVVTGGTYGYTF
TRBJ2-5 | - | TRBD1 | TRBV9 | TGTGCCAGCAGCCGACAGGGGTTCTCAGGGGAGACCCAGTACTTC | CASSRQGFSGETQYF
TRBJ1-2 | few | TRBD1 | TRBV15 | TGTGCCACCAGCAGACGGACAGGGGTTGACTATGGCTACACCTTC | CATSRRTGVDYGYTF
TRBJ1-1 | - | - | TRBV30 | TGTGCCTGGAGTTACGCGCGGCAGGGTAGCACTGAAGCTTTCTTT | CAWSYARQGSTEAFF
TRBJ1-1 | - | - | TRBV11-2 | TGTGCCAGCACCTTGAGGACGAGCGGGATAGGGGAAGCTTTCTTT | CASTLRTSGIGEAFF
TRBJ1-1 | - | - | TRBV5-1 | TGCGCCAGCAGCTTCTTAGCTTCGACTGAAGCTTTCTTT | CASSFLASTEAFF
TRBJ1-1 | - | TRBD1 | TRBV19 | TGTGCCAGTAGTACCCAGGACAGGGGGCTTGAAGCTTTCTTT | CASSTQDRGLEAFF
TRBJ2-5 | - | TRBD1 | TRBV6-1 | TGTGCCAGCAGTGAGGGACAGGTTCCTTCGGAGACCCAGTACTTC | CASSEGQVPSETQYF
TRBJ2-2 | few | - | TRBV11-2 | TGTGCCAGCAGCTTAGTGGTCCCAGGCATCACCGGGGAGCTGTTTTTT | CASSLVVPGITGELFF
TRBJ2-1 | - | - | TRBV19 | TGTGCCAGTAGTATTATGTGGGAGCAGTTCTTC | CASSIMWEQFF
TRBJ1-1 | - | - | TRBV5-4 | TGTGCCAGCAGCTTGGTGGAGAGGCGGACTGAAGCTTTCTTT | CASSLVERRTEAFF
TRBJ2-5 | - | - | TRBV28 | TGTGCCAGCAGTTCACCCCTAGCCCAGGGTAGGGAGACCCAGTACTTC | CASSSPLAQGRETQYF
TRBJ2-7 | - | TRBD2 | TRBV30 | TGTGCCTGGAGTGTTCAGGGAGGGAGTATCTACGAGCAGTACTTC | CAWSVQGGSIYEQYF
TRBJ2-2 | - | - | TRBV10-1 | TGCGCCAGCAGTGAGGGGACAGGGGAGCTGTTTTTT | CASSEGTGELFF
TRBJ2-7 | - | - | TRBV12-5 | TGTGCTAGTGGTTTGGGGGGTACCTACGAGCAGTACTTC | CASGLGGTYEQYF
TRBJ2-5 | - | - | TRBV6-5 | TGTGCCAGCAGAGGCGGAGCCTTACAGACCCAGTACTTC | CASRGGALQTQYF
TRBJ2-7 | - | - | TRBV6-8 | TGTGCCAGCATCCCGAAGGGCCCAGGGCAGTACGAGCAGTACTTC | CASIPKGPGQYEQYF
TRBJ2-2 | few | TRBD1 | TRBV9 | TGTGCCAGCAGCTTCCGGACAGGGCAGGTCGGGGAGCTGTTTTTT | CASSFRTGQVGELFF
TRBJ1-3 | - | - | TRBV9 | TGTGCCAGCAGCGTAGTGGGAGGGGCTGGAAACACCATATATTTT | CASSVVGGAGNTIYF
TRBJ2-7 | - | - | TRBV6-5 | TGTGCCAGCAGTTATCCTGGACAAGAGCAGTACTTC | CASSYPGQEQYF
TRBJ2-3 | few | - | TRBV30 | TGTGCCTGGAGTGCTGGGACATCAGATACGCAGTATTTT | CAWSAGTSDTQYF
TRBJ2-7 | - | - | TRBV7-8 | TGTGCCAGCAGCCAGGGACTCTCCAACTACGAGCAGTACTTC | CASSQGLSNYEQYF
TRBJ2-3 | - | - | TRBV6-1 | TGTGCCAGCAGTCCTCAGGGGGGGCACACAGATACGCAGTATTTT | CASSPQGGHTDTQYF
TRBJ1-1 | once | - | TRBV20-1 | TGCAGTGCTATCCAAAACACTGAAGCTTTCTTT | CSAIQNTEAFF
TRBJ1-1 | - | - | TRBV5-4 | TGTGCCAGCAGCTTGGACTGGCTAACTGAAGCTTTCTTT | CASSLDWLTEAFF
TRBJ1-1 | - | - | TRBV5-1 | TGCGCCAGCAGCTCCCAATTAGACGGGAACACTGAAGCTTTCTTT | CASSSQLDGNTEAFF
TRBJ2-7 | - | TRBD1 | TRBV11-2 | TGTGCCAGCAGCTTAGCCGCGACAGGGGTGGCCTACGAGCAGTACTTC | CASSLAATGVAYEQYF
TRBJ1-5 | - | - | TRBV27 | TGTGCCAGCAGTTTATCGGCCAGGTATAGCAATCAGCCCCAGCATTTT | CASSLSARYSNQPQHF
TRBJ2-7 | - | - | TRBV29-1 | TGCAGCGTTGGAAAGGGGCGCTCCTACGAGCAGTACTTC | CSVGKGRSYEQYF